One and the same sample provided the 17 T cell receptor beta chains below, sequenced in a study of control samples from healthy donors and cancer patients. Sequencing used immunoSEQ multiplex PCR; TCRdb keeps in-frame clones, though not all of them. This sample has 97,000 or so clones, with 92% found just once. Sequenced: blood. These receptors were collected from a woman under 30 in good health.

This chain connects TRBV9 to TRBJ2-5, with no clear D. From germline, CDR1 is SGDLS and CDR2 YYNGEE. CDR3 length equals 13 residues. Trimming took 4 bases from V and 1 from J, leaving 8 bases between them. CDR3 loop: CASSPRSQETQYF. CDR3 nucleotides: TGTGCCAGCAGCCCCAGATCCCAAGAGACCCAGTACTTC.

The chain links TRBV7-8 to TRBJ2-7; 11 positions agree with TRBD2. Germline V CDR1 and CDR2: SGHVS, FQNEAQ. This CDR3 is built from 15 residues. The V and J ends lost 5 bases and 3 bases, in that order; junction bases with no gene match: 6. DNA of the CDR3: TGTGCCAGCAGCCCGGGACTAGCGGCACTCTACGAGCAGTACTTC. It is translated as CASSPGLAALYEQYF.

The chain's CDR3 is CSGKLANTEAFF. The CDR3 DNA reads TGCAGCGGGAAGCTCGCAAACACTGAAGCTTTCTTT. The V and J genes are TRBV29-1 and TRBJ1-1; D uncertain. Germline CDR1 is SQVTM and CDR2 is ANQGSEA. The CDR3 has 12 amino acids. V was cut by 7 bases and J by 2 bases, with 11 bases left in between.

This chain joins TRBV15 and TRBJ2-5; D remains ambiguous. The V gene lost 5 bases and the J gene lost 1 base, with 17 bases spanning the gap. This CDR3 is 16 amino acids long. Germline CDR1 reads LNHNV; CDR2 reads YYDKDF (reference sequence). Written as DNA, the CDR3 is TGTGCCACCAGCTCCCGAACTCAGTGGCCCCAAGAGACCCAGTACTTC. Translated: CATSSRTQWPQETQYF.

The rearrangement links TRBV18 to TRBJ1-2, with no clear D. The V end was cut by 1 base, the J end by 4 bases, with 10 bases between. The CDR3 has 14 residues. CDR1 and CDR2 (germline): KGHSH, LQKENI. The CDR3 DNA follows: TGTGCCAGCTCACCACGGAGGCGACTCTATGGCTACACCTTC. This codes for CASSPRRRLYGYTF.

The chain recombines TRBV9 with TRBJ2-7; possibly TRBD1 or TRBD2 for D (5 bases each). CDR3 length: 13 amino acids. Trimming left V 3 bases short and J 6 bases short, with 13 bases between. CDR1 is SGDLS, CDR2 YYNGEE, per germline. For the CDR3, the DNA is TGTGCCAGCAGCGAACAAGCAGGGACCGAGCAGTACTTC. This encodes CASSEQAGTEQYF.

The chain is built from TRBV7-8 and TRBJ2-7; TRBD1 agrees at 7 bases. Looked up from germline, CDR1 is SGHVS and CDR2 is FQNEAQ. This CDR3 contains 16 residues. Trimming at V came to 5 bases and at J to 5 bases, leaving 15 bases not matched to a gene. The CDR3 here is CASSRRIGQGVNEQYF. For the CDR3, the DNA is TGTGCCAGCAGCAGACGGATAGGGCAGGGGGTCAACGAGCAGTACTTC.

The chain combines TRBV30 with TRBJ1-2; no firm D call. Per the germline V gene, CDR1 is GTSNPN and CDR2 is SVGIG (reference sequence). The CDR3 runs 13 residues. The V end was cut by 0 bases, the J end by 4 bases, with 9 bases between. The CDR3 loop reads CAWSVPWGYGYTF. Written as DNA, the CDR3 is TGTGCCTGGAGTGTGCCTTGGGGCTATGGCTACACCTTC. Drawing the rest from reference TRBV30 and TRBJ1-2, the complete variable domain is SQTIHQWPATLVQPVGSPLSLECTVEGTSNPNLYWYRQAAGRGLQLLFYSVGIGQISSEVPQNLSASRPQDRQFILSSKKLLLSDSGFYLCAWSVPWGYGYTFGSGTRLTVV.

This sequence joins TRBV28 and TRBJ1-1, with 7 bases matching TRBD1. There are 12 residues in the CDR3. V shed 5 bases and J 8 bases; nucleotides not matched to a gene: 5. Germline CDR1 MDHEN, CDR2 SYDVKM. The CDR3 is CASSPGTDEAFF. The CDR3 region has the DNA TGTGCCAGCAGTCCGGGGACAGACGAAGCTTTCTTT. Variable domain in full (rest from reference TRBV28 and TRBJ1-1): DVKVTQSSRYLVKRTGEKVFLECVQDMDHENMFWYRQDPGLGLRLIYFSYDVKMKEKGDIPEGYSVSREKKERFSLILESASTNQTSMYLCASSPGTDEAFFGQGTRLTVV.

This clone has a handful of counts. The genes are TRBV6-7 and TRBJ1-1; 8 bases line up with TRBD1. TRBV6-7 is designated an ORF whose function remains uncertain. The junction had 12 bases not matched to a gene; V was cut back by 6 bases and J by 0 bases. The CDR3 has 17 amino acids. The CDR3 is CASRLDATGALNTEAFF. The CDR3 DNA reads as TGTGCCAGCAGACTAGACGCGACAGGGGCCTTGAACACTGAAGCTTTCTTT.

The rearrangement uses TRBV19 and TRBJ2-1, with TRBD2 identical over 9 bases. Unmatched junction bases numbered 5, after V lost 5 bases and J lost 0 bases. The CDR3 runs 16 residues. Germline V gene lookup returns CDR1 LNHDA and CDR2 SQIVND (reference sequence). The CDR3 bases are TGTGCCAGTAGTCCTAATAGCGGGAGCTCCTACAATGAGCAGTTCTTC. It codes for CASSPNSGSSYNEQFF.

V gene TRBV6-2 or TRBV6-3 combines with J gene TRBJ2-7, with 7 bases that match TRBD1. The V gene end was trimmed by 4 bases and the J gene end by 2 bases; junction bases not matched to a gene: 8. The germline V gene has CDR1 MNHEY and CDR2 SVGEGT. The CDR3 runs to 15 residues. The CDR3 DNA sequence: TGTGCCAGCAGTTTACTCGGGACAGTCACCTACGAGCAGTACTTC. This encodes CASSLLGTVTYEQYF.

This chain joins TRBV5-1 and TRBJ2-1; 8 bases are shared with TRBD2. With 5 bases clipped from V and 6 bases from J, the junction kept 10 bases outside the gene matches. The CDR3 consists of 15 residues. The V gene's germline CDR1 is SGHRS and CDR2 YFSETQ. In nucleotides, the CDR3 is TGCGCCAGCAGGATGAGGAGCGGGAGTTCCAATGAGCAGTTCTTC. Protein: CASRMRSGSSNEQFF. The full variable domain, rest sourced from reference TRBV5-1 and TRBJ2-1, is KAGVTQTPRYLIKTRGQQVTLSCSPISGHRSVSWYQQTPGQGLQFLFEYFSETQRNKGNFPGRFSGRQFSNSRSEMNVSTLELGDSALYLCASRMRSGSSNEQFFGPGTRLTVL.

V is TRBV6-5 and J is TRBJ1-4, with 7 bases aligning to TRBD1. With V trimmed by 4 bases and J by 11 bases, 4 bases remained unmatched. Germline V gene data show CDR1 as MNHEY and CDR2 as SVGAGI. The CDR3 is made up of 12 amino acids. CDR3 coding DNA: TGTGCCAGCAGTTTGACAGGGAGGAAACTGTTTTTT. As protein: CASSLTGRKLFF.

The J gene is TRBJ1-5, the V gene TRBV19; the D is unclear. Looked up from germline, CDR1 is LNHDA and CDR2 is SQIVND (reference sequence). Between the trimmed V and J ends, which lost 7 bases and 2 bases, there was a span of 12 bases. The CDR3 runs 14 residues. Here the CDR3 DNA reads TGTGCCAGTACTCAATGGTCGGGCAATCAGCCCCAGCATTTT. Its protein is CASTQWSGNQPQHF.

The chain combines TRBV6-5 with TRBJ2-3; 12 bases are a match to TRBD2. With V trimmed by 6 bases and J by 6 bases, 4 bases remained unmatched. The V gene's germline CDR1 is MNHEY and CDR2 SVGAGI. The CDR3 covers 14 residues. Here the CDR3 reads CASRLAGGHDTQYF. Here the CDR3 DNA reads TGTGCCAGCAGGCTAGCGGGGGGGCATGATACGCAGTATTTT.

This clone was detected only once. The chain combines TRBV12-3 or TRBV12-4 with TRBJ1-4; D unclear. The V and J ends lost 8 bases and 8 bases respectively, with 9 bases between them. The CDR3 is made up of 11 amino acids. CDR3: CASRSREKLFF. CDR3 nucleotide sequence: TGTGCCAGCCGATCTAGGGAAAAACTGTTTTTT.